This TCR beta chain emerged from a study of blood T cells in healthy people across ages. Points from the study as a whole: Strong correlation existed between TCR beta diversity and naive T cell percentage.

In the case of this clonotype: Its antigen is not identified.

Primers used in a second PCR of roughly 6 to 12 cycles were a sample-barcoded 5' primer and a J-beta primer mix. Unique molecular identifiers of 12 random nucleotides labeled each cDNA. One entry per CDR3 protein results from TCRdb running MiXCR on the 5' RACE reads. The sample includes over 600,000 distinct CDR3 sequences, more than 35% seen only once; the top ten take around 18%. There are 15 residues in the CDR3. J lost 9 bases, V lost 1 base, and 9 bases had no gene match. CDR1 and CDR2 (germline): SGHTA, FQGNSA. The sequencing sample was made of blood. The chain uses TRBV7-2 and TRBJ2-1, with 7 bases aligning to TRBD2. The TCR comes from an older man in good health. CDR3 loop: CASSLEPGGVGEQFF. The CDR3 DNA sequence: TGTGCCAGCAGCTTAGAGCCGGGGGGAGTCGGTGAGCAGTTCTTC.